This TCR beta chain comes out of a study of blood T cell repertoires in COVID-19. About the research overall: Samples came from the United States, Italy and Spain, spanning acute and convalescent COVID-19. Sample material is recorded as cDNA or gDNA derived from T cells, B-cell-depleted T cells, or PBMCs.

V lost 3 bases to trimming and J lost 6 bases, with 11 bases between them. The CDR3 extends over 13 amino acids. In germline, CDR1 is MRHNA, CDR2 SNTAGT. This clone was counted a few times. In the source study's methods: Reference gene primers were amplified, and this amplification served to estimate nucleated cell counts. Assay: immunoSEQ multiplex PCR; the TCRdb copy retains only in-frame clones and omits some. D and trimming were read from the DNA, whereas the V and J calls and clone size are those reported in that table. This sample yields approximately 130,000 clones, of which around 85% are seen a single time; 4.3% belongs to the top ten.

The sample taken for sequencing was peripheral blood. The receptor was derived from a human donor in a cohort sampled during active COVID-19. The V and J genes are TRBV6-4 and TRBJ1-1, with D unclear. CDR3: CASSDGPASEAFF. The CDR3 nucleotides are TGTGCCAGCAGTGATGGGCCAGCCTCTGAAGCTTTCTTT.